One and the same sample provided the 30 T cell receptor beta chains below, sequenced in a study of T cell repertoires in cytomegalovirus infection. One entry per CDR3 protein, called by TCRdb with MiXCR from the reads. The sample has approximately 490,000 distinct CDR3 sequences; roughly 12% are singletons. The sequenced sample was PBMCs. The receptor set was obtained from a human donor in good health (CMV status not recorded). Some clones in this sample may be carry-over from other donors' samples.

This clonotype was counted a few times. The V call is TRBV12-5, the J call TRBJ2-1; the D is unclear. Deletions cut 7 bases from V and 7 bases from J, with 17 bases between. Per the germline V gene, CDR1 is LGHNT and CDR2 is FRNRAP. There are 14 residues in the CDR3. CDR3 loop: CASASFPFENEQFF. The CDR3 nucleotides read TGTGCTAGTGCGTCCTTTCCTTTCGAAAATGAGCAGTTCTTC.

This clonotype was counted ten times or more. This chain joins TRBV27 and TRBJ1-5; unclear D gene. Trimming took off 4 bases at V and 6 bases at J, with 13 bases between the two ends. The length of the CDR3 is 14 residues. Germline V gene sequence: CDR1 MNHEY, CDR2 SMNVEV (reference sequence). The CDR3 spells CASSYNGLGQPQHF. As DNA, the CDR3 is TGTGCCAGCAGTTACAATGGTTTGGGTCAGCCCCAGCATTTT.

The rearrangement links TRBV29-1 to TRBJ1-1; 7 bases are shared with TRBD1. With V trimmed by 8 bases and J by 0 bases, 12 bases remained unmatched. CDR1 SQVTM and CDR2 ANQGSEA come from the germline V gene. The CDR3 consists of 15 residues. The CDR3 sequence is CSPVRRGDLNTEAFF. The CDR3 bases are TGCAGCCCCGTGCGCAGGGGGGACCTGAACACTGAAGCTTTCTTT.

This clonotype was counted at least ten times. V is TRBV4-1 and J is TRBJ2-7, with 13 bases matching TRBD2. With 2 bases clipped from V and 1 base from J, the junction kept 5 bases outside the gene matches. Germline assignment: CDR1 MGHRA and CDR2 YSYEKL. CDR3 length: 17 amino acids. The CDR3, as DNA: TGCGCCAGCAGCCAACTTACTAGCGGGAGGGCGTCCTACGAGCAGTACTTC. Protein: CASSQLTSGRASYEQYF.

Many counts were recorded for this clonotype. The CDR3, as DNA: TGTGCCAGCAGCCAACACCGAGATAGCAATCAGCCCCAGCATTTT. Its protein product is CASSQHRDSNQPQHF. J is TRBJ1-5 and V is TRBV6-1; D unresolved. V shed 6 bases and J shed 0 bases, with 12 bases lying between them. The CDR3 contains 15 residues. Germline V gene lookup returns CDR1 MNHNS and CDR2 SASEGT.

The chain recombines TRBV14 with TRBJ2-4; 11 nucleotides line up with TRBD2. The CDR3 is 17 amino acids. Germline V lookup: CDR1 SGHDN, CDR2 FVKESK. Losses at the gene ends were 2 bases for V and 3 bases for J; bases not matched to a gene: 6. The chain's CDR3 is CASSQLYSGRVKNIQYF. CDR3 bases: TGTGCCAGCAGCCAATTGTATAGCGGGAGGGTCAAAAACATTCAGTACTTC.

The chain couples TRBV29-1 to TRBJ1-1; D gene ambiguous. V shed 4 bases and J shed 4 bases, with 10 bases lying between them. Germline-derived CDR1 and CDR2 are SQVTM and ANQGSEA. CDR3 size: 12 residues. The CDR3 nucleotides are TGCAGCGTTGCGAATGGGAGCACTGAAGCTTTCTTT. Protein product: CSVANGSTEAFF.

The CDR3, as DNA: TGTGCCAGCAGCCAAGGCAAGGGAGTCGAGCAGTACTTC. It encodes CASSQGKGVEQYF. V and J are TRBV14 and TRBJ2-7, with a possible D match to TRBD2 (5 bases). The CDR3 loop spans 13 amino acids. Germline CDR1 and CDR2: SGHDN and FVKESK. V lost 1 base and J lost 6, with 10 bases in between. Filled out from reference TRBV14 and TRBJ2-7, the complete variable domain reads EAGVTQFPSHSVIEKGQTVTLRCDPISGHDNLYWYRRVMGKEIKFLLHFVKESKQDESGMPNNRFLAERTGGTYSTLKVQPAELEDSGVYFCASSQGKGVEQYFGPGTRLTVT.

This clonotype showed up many times. The J gene is TRBJ2-2, the V gene TRBV28; 8 nucleotides match TRBD1. The CDR3 loop spans 18 amino acids. Germline-derived CDR1 and CDR2 are MDHEN and SYDVKM. V was clipped by 5 bases and J by 5 bases; unmatched bases: 16. This chain's CDR3 is CASSLTARTGKWTGELFF. In DNA, the CDR3 is TGTGCCAGCAGTCTTACGGCCCGGACAGGGAAGTGGACCGGGGAGCTGTTTTTT.

Ten or more counts support this clonotype. This chain joins TRBV4-2 and TRBJ1-3; the D gene is possibly TRBD1 (5 bases). The V and J ends lost 6 bases and 5 bases respectively, with 17 bases between them. The CDR3 runs to 15 residues. Germline loops: CDR1 LGHNA, CDR2 YNFKEQ. In DNA, the CDR3 is TGTGCCAGCAGTGAAGGAGGGGAATATAGAAACACCATATATTTT. Its protein product is CASSEGGEYRNTIYF.

In this sample, this clonotype turned up many times. The gene calls are TRBV20-1 and TRBJ2-1, with TRBD2 matching 11 bases. Germline lookup yields CDR1 DFQATT and CDR2 SNEGSKA (reference sequence). CDR3 length: 16 residues. Trimming removed 5 bases from V and 6 bases from J; junction bases left unmatched: 12. The CDR3 DNA is TGCAGTGCTTCACCGGTAGCGGGGGGGAGTGGCAATGAGCAGTTCTTC. It codes for CSASPVAGGSGNEQFF.

This clonotype was observed many times. The J gene is TRBJ2-2, the V gene TRBV4-1; no definite D call. There are 13 residues in the CDR3. V was clipped by 5 bases and J by 2 bases, with 6 bases between them. CDR1 MGHRA and CDR2 YSYEKL come from the germline V gene. The CDR3 is CASSAKNTGELFF. DNA for the CDR3: TGCGCCAGCAGCGCCAAAAACACCGGGGAGCTGTTTTTT.

In its sample, this clonotype was seen a few times. The chain recombines TRBV5-1 with TRBJ2-2, with 9 bases that match TRBD1. The germline V gene encodes CDR1 SGHRS and CDR2 YFSETQ. The trim removed 0 bases at V and 6 bases at J, leaving 3 bases unmatched. The length of the CDR3 is 15 residues. CDR3 in amino acids: CASSLGTGDAGELFF. CDR3 in DNA: TGCGCCAGCAGCTTGGGGACAGGGGACGCCGGGGAGCTGTTTTTT.

This clonotype showed up many times. The chain has TRBV6-1 and TRBJ1-5, with D perhaps matching TRBD1 (5 bases). The V end lost 6 bases, the J end lost 0 bases, and 9 bases lay between the germline ends. CDR1 is MNHNS and CDR2 is SASEGT in the germline V gene. The CDR3 is 14 residues long. The CDR3 loop is CASRRDDSNQPQHF. In nucleotides, the CDR3 is TGTGCCAGCAGACGGGACGATAGCAATCAGCCCCAGCATTTT.

This clonotype has at least ten counts. V gene TRBV6-5 combines with J gene TRBJ2-5, with TRBD2 matching 9 bases. The CDR3 runs to 16 residues. From germline, CDR1 is MNHEY and CDR2 SVGAGI. J was trimmed by 4 bases and V by 0 bases; bases with no gene match: 6. CDR3 sequence (DNA): TGTGCCAGCAGTTACTCTGCTAGCGGGGCGCGAGAGACCCAGTACTTC. Translating gives CASSYSASGARETQYF.

Concerning this clonotype: A much larger clone is a single base away; this may be a read error. The chain carries TRBV5-4 and TRBJ2-5, with 7 bases matching TRBD1. This CDR3 contains 13 residues. Germline V gene data show CDR1 as SGHNT and CDR2 as YYREEE (reference sequence). V shed 1 base and J 5 bases; nucleotides not matched to a gene: 2. Here the CDR3 DNA reads TGTGCCAGCAGCTTGACAGGGGACGAGACCCAGTACTTC. It codes for CASSLTGDETQYF.

This clonotype was seen at least ten times. The rearrangement uses TRBV6-5 and TRBJ1-1, with TRBD1 matching 7 bases. With V trimmed by 7 bases and J by 5 bases, 10 bases remained unmatched. CDR3 size: 14 residues. Per germline, CDR1 MNHEY and CDR2 SVGAGI. The CDR3 bases are TGTGCCAGCACCTTTAACAGGGGAGGGACTGAAGCTTTCTTT. Encoded protein: CASTFNRGGTEAFF.

This clonotype was observed many times. The rearrangement joins TRBV7-8 to TRBJ1-5, with D possibly TRBD1 on 6 matching bases. Germline V gives CDR1 SGHVS, CDR2 FQNEAQ. Trimming cost V 2 bases and J 1 base, with 18 bases left between them. This CDR3 comprises 18 residues. The CDR3 is CASSLFSGAPTSNQPQHF. The CDR3, as DNA: TGTGCCAGCAGCTTATTTTCGGGGGCGCCAACCAGCAATCAGCCCCAGCATTTT.

Concerning this clonotype itself: This may stem from a read error, because a much larger clone lies one nucleotide away. V is TRBV6-1 and J is TRBJ2-3; D uncertain. Looked up from germline, CDR1 is MNHNS and CDR2 is SASEGT. The CDR3 has 13 residues. This CDR3 is CSSRRRVEDTQYF. The CDR3 coding sequence is TGTTCCAGCAGGCGCAGAGTGGAAGATACGCAGTATTTT.

This chain uses TRBV6-5 with TRBJ1-2; no clear D gene. Per the germline V gene, CDR1 is MNHEY and CDR2 is SVGAGI. The V and J ends lost 4 bases and 5 bases respectively, with 14 bases between them. CDR3 size: 14 residues. The CDR3: CASSSITAVYGYTF. For the CDR3, the DNA is TGTGCCAGCAGTTCCATCACGGCGGTTTATGGCTACACCTTC.

On this clonotype itself: Mismatch with germline at one junction end may stem from a read error. V and J are TRBV20-1 and TRBJ1-5; 7 nucleotides line up with TRBD1. The CDR3 sequence is 15 residues long. CDR1 and CDR2 (germline): DFQATT, SNEGSKA (reference sequence). The DNA of the CDR3 is TGCAGTGCTAGAGGACAGGGATATAGCATTCAGCCCCAGCATTTT. This sequence encodes CSARGQGYSIQPQHF.

The chain recombines TRBV20-1 with TRBJ2-1; 9 bases match TRBD2. V lost 6 bases and J lost 6; bases outside the gene matches: 15. Germline-derived CDR1 and CDR2 are DFQATT and SNEGSKA (reference sequence). CDR3 length: 16 amino acids. The CDR3 nucleotides are TGCAGTGCCGAGTTCCCGACTAGCGGCCCTCCCAATGAGCAGTTCTTC. Translating gives CSAEFPTSGPPNEQFF.

This clonotype showed up many times. The chain uses TRBV12-3 or TRBV12-4 and TRBJ1-1; D is unresolved. V was cut by 3 bases and J by 1 base, with 6 bases left in between. The CDR3 spans 13 residues. The CDR3: CASSLVENTEAFF. In DNA, the CDR3 is TGTGCCAGCAGTTTGGTAGAGAACACTGAAGCTTTCTTT.

Worth noting for this clonotype: Its ends do not fully match the called genes, so a read error is possible. The CDR3 DNA sequence: TGTGCCACGACAGGGGCCTTTGGGACTGAAGATTTCTTT. It is translated as CATTGAFGTEDFF. This rearrangement joins TRBV15 to TRBJ1-1, with 8 bases that match TRBD1. The germline gives CDR1 LNHNV, CDR2 YYDKDF (reference sequence). CDR3 size: 13 residues.

There are many counts of this clonotype. The rearrangement uses TRBV11-2 and TRBJ1-1; 7 positions agree with TRBD1. V shed 4 bases, J shed 3 bases, and the junction held 5 bases outside the gene matches. The CDR3 is 14 residues long. From germline, CDR1 is SGHAT and CDR2 FQNNGV. CDR3 loop: CASSWDSRYTEAFF. The CDR3 DNA reads as TGTGCCAGCAGCTGGGACAGTCGCTACACTGAAGCTTTCTTT.

This clonotype has more than one count but fewer than ten. The chain recombines TRBV5-5 with TRBJ2-3, with 9 bases identical to TRBD1. From germline, CDR1 is SGHKS and CDR2 YYEKEE (reference sequence). Trimming at V came to 4 bases and at J to 0 bases, leaving 6 bases not matched to a gene. This CDR3 is built from 16 residues. CDR3: CASSNAGTGSTDTQYF. In DNA, the CDR3 is TGTGCCAGCAGCAATGCCGGGACAGGGAGCACAGATACGCAGTATTTT.

Ten or more counts support this clonotype. J is TRBJ2-6 and V is TRBV24-1; D gene uncertain. This CDR3 spans 14 amino acids. CDR1 is KGHDR and CDR2 is SFDVKD in the germline V gene. V was cut by 4 bases and J by 5 bases, with 8 bases left in between. CDR3 residues: CATSDADRANVLTF. The CDR3 DNA reads as TGTGCCACCAGTGACGCAGACCGGGCCAACGTCCTGACTTTC.

The table lists this clonotype with many counts. V gene TRBV5-1 combines with J gene TRBJ2-7, with 10 bases lining up with TRBD1. The V gene end was trimmed by 4 bases and the J gene end by 4 bases; junction bases not matched to a gene: 11. Looked up from germline, CDR1 is SGHRS and CDR2 is YFSETQ. This CDR3 is built from 16 residues. The CDR3 DNA reads as TGCGCCAGCAGCCCCCTCGGACAGGGGGAAAGGTACGAGCAGTACTTC. This sequence encodes CASSPLGQGERYEQYF. Complete variable domain (other parts from reference TRBV5-1 and TRBJ2-7): KAGVTQTPRYLIKTRGQQVTLSCSPISGHRSVSWYQQTPGQGLQFLFEYFSETQRNKGNFPGRFSGRQFSNSRSEMNVSTLELGDSALYLCASSPLGQGERYEQYFGPGTRLTVT.

This chain connects TRBV7-7 to TRBJ2-1, with TRBD2 identical over 12 bases. V gave up 4 bases and J gave up 6 bases; unmatched junction bases: 7. The CDR3 has 16 amino acids. Germline V gene lookup returns CDR1 SSHAT and CDR2 FNYEAQ (reference sequence). As DNA, the CDR3 is TGTGCCAGCAGCTCCCTAGCGGGGGGGCCGGTCAATGAGCAGTTCTTC. Its translation is CASSSLAGGPVNEQFF.

CDR3 sequence (DNA): TGTGCCAGCAGGCACGGTCAGGAAGGAGACATTCAGTACTTC. Translating it yields CASRHGQEGDIQYF. The chain has TRBV12-3 or TRBV12-4 and TRBJ2-4; D not resolved. The CDR3 contains 14 residues. V shed 6 bases and J shed 8 bases, with 17 bases lying between them.